The T cell receptor beta chain described here comes from a study of T cell responses to AZD1222 COVID-19 vaccine (dated by TCRdb to the early 2020s). Regarding the complete study: AZD1222 recipients with second doses at about 4 weeks or about 12 weeks were pooled, because spike-specific TCR depth and breadth did not differ between schedules. A total of more than 230 trial participants underwent TCR sequencing, of whom about 200 received two doses of AZD1222 and about 25 received two doses of the MenACWY control vaccine. Enrollment into the trials was organized by age into subgroups of 18-55, 56-69 and 70-plus years, and those subgroups contained about 150, 27 and 61 TCR-sequenced participants, respectively.

The CDR3 regions of human TCRbeta chains were analyzed by immunosequencing. In the original analysis: TCRs in the repertoires were matched against a reference library of SARS-CoV-2-specific TCRs that had been generated with the MIRA antigen-specificity platform. Breadth was defined as the fraction of unique TCRs that were SARS-CoV-2-associated. Depth was defined as the fraction of total T cells that were SARS-CoV-2-associated. Using the MIRA data, each spike-specific TCR was assigned both to the spike region to which the TCR was reactive and to a CD4 or CD8 class. Log10-transformed breadth and depth values were compared by one-way ANOVA with Sidak's multiple comparisons tests. Not all clones reach the TCRdb copy of this immuneACCESS table, which keeps in-frame sequences only. Checked studies attribute under half of the gap to unresolved V genes and leave the rest unexplained. Clonal size and the V and J genes are those of that table, whereas D and trimming came from the DNA. The sample table contains under 200,000 clones; only one count was recorded for more than 80% of them. Of the sample, roughly 3.9% falls within the top ten clones.

The full study reports these points: After two AZD1222 doses, spike-specific TCR breadth and depth were significantly higher than at day 0 and than in MenACWY recipients. Conclusions about previously exposed vaccinees are limited, since just six AZD1222 recipients were seropositive for SARS-CoV-2 at baseline. Participants were mostly white British and included more females than males, and it was suggested by the authors that clonal diversity may have been underestimated. Reportedly, almost half of the unique spike-specific TCRs recognized epitopes lying outside the regions that are mutated in the B.1.351 and B.1.1.7 variants. The vaccine-associated CD4 TCRs covered the entire spike protein, and the dominant responses fell in regions 160-218 and 743-854. The 56-69-year group was small, and its depth increase did not reach significance, likely because of low power. Because no samples from the day 14 peak response were available, repertoires could be characterized only after the peak T cell response.

Comment on this clone: Its recognized antigen is unknown. No base quality values were provided; no much bigger clone lies one nucleotide off.

In the paper's terms, the time point label means: baseline before first vaccination. Vaccinee samples were obtained from the UK trials COV001 and COV002, which included a single-blind randomized controlled phase 2/3 trial of AZD1222 (ChAdOx1 nCoV-19) in healthy adults. For TCRbeta chain sequencing, PBMC samples were collected from trial participants at day 0 and at day 28 after the second dose. For CDR1 and CDR2, the germline V gene (reference sequence) lists PRHDT and FYEKMQ. The V and J ends are trimmed by 0 bases and 4 bases, leaving 10 bases between them. From cysteine to phenylalanine, the CDR3 is 14 amino acids long. Of the read, only the CDR3 DNA is kept; its 42 bases are in frame from base 1.

The sequence was collected from an adult in good health. This material consisted of peripheral blood, taken on day 0 of AZD1222 vaccination. The chain joins TRBV13 to TRBJ2-7, with the D segment identity uncertain. The DNA reads as follows: TGTGCCAGCAGCTTAGGCCATAGTGGGTACGAGCAGTACTTC. Its translation reads: CASSLGHSGYEQYF.